The present entry profiles one T cell receptor (beta chain) with its context. The data originate from a study of OX40 agonist ivuxolimab in advanced cancers. Assay: immunoSEQ multiplex PCR; the TCRdb copy retains only in-frame clones and omits some. The table shows about 14,000 clones, with roughly 89% occurring only once. The TCR comes from an adult with an advanced solid tumor such as melanoma, head and neck, liver or kidney cancer. Source: CD4+ or CD8+ T cells sorted from blood, taken in a trial of the OX40 agonist ivuxolimab.

The CDR3 sequence: CASSIGPGQGEEGYTF. The CDR3 coding sequence is TGTGCCAGTAGTATAGGCCCCGGACAGGGTGAGGAAGGCTACACCTTC. The J gene is TRBJ1-2, the V gene TRBV19; TRBD1 aligns across 8 bases. The length of the CDR3 is 16 residues. With 1 base clipped from V and 8 bases from J, the junction kept 12 bases outside the gene matches. The germline V gene encodes CDR1 LNHDA and CDR2 SQIVND (reference sequence).